The 10 T cell receptor beta chains below come from one sample, sequenced in a study of cytomegalovirus exposure and HLA in healthy donors. The PCR employed 60 Vbeta primers together with 13 Jbeta primers. The data were produced by immunoSEQ multiplex PCR, yet TCRdb's version contains in-frame clones alone and is incomplete. The data contain roughly 110,000 clones, around 80% of them seen just once; the ten biggest clones take up roughly 3.9%. Sequencing was performed on PBMCs. The receptors derive from a man in his 60s in good health and CMV-seronegative.

The chain employs TRBV30 and TRBJ2-7; unclear D gene. This CDR3 comprises 13 residues. Germline loops: CDR1 GTSNPN, CDR2 SVGIG (reference sequence). V lost 3 bases and J lost 8, with 17 bases in between. CDR3 bases: TGTGCCTGGAGGCAACTTGGTGGTATCAAGCAGTACTTC. It specifies CAWRQLGGIKQYF.

This clone was recorded only once. The V gene is TRBV5-1, the J gene TRBJ2-2, with TRBD1 matching over 8 bases. CDR1 is SGHRS and CDR2 is YFSETQ in the germline V gene. This CDR3 is built from 20 residues. The ends lost 0 bases at V and 2 bases at J; junction bases unmatched: 15. The CDR3 region has the DNA TGCGCCAGCAGCTTGGGGTCTGCAGGGGGCTTCCCCTTAAACACCGGGGAGCTGTTTTTT. Translating it yields CASSLGSAGGFPLNTGELFF.

This chain joins TRBV15 and TRBJ1-3; no clear D. V was trimmed by 1 base and J by 1 base, leaving 11 bases between them. This CDR3 spans 16 amino acids. Germline-derived CDR1 and CDR2 are LNHNV and YYDKDF (reference sequence). The DNA for the CDR3 is TGTGCCACCAGCAGAGTCCCGGGAGGGTCTGGAAACACCATATATTTT. Amino acids: CATSRVPGGSGNTIYF. Variable domain in full (rest from reference TRBV15 and TRBJ1-3): DAMVIQNPRYQVTQFGKPVTLSCSQTLNHNVMYWYQQKSSQAPKLLFHYYDKDFNNEADTPDNFQSRRPNTSFCFLDIRSPGLGDTAMYLCATSRVPGGSGNTIYFGEGSWLTVV.

The rearrangement uses TRBV18 and TRBJ2-7; 8 bases line up with TRBD1. This CDR3 is built from 15 residues. Looked up from germline, CDR1 is KGHSH and CDR2 is LQKENI. V lost 2 bases, J lost 2 bases, and 5 bases stayed unmatched. The CDR3 reads CASSPWQGATYEQYF. The CDR3 DNA reads TGTGCCAGCTCACCATGGCAGGGGGCAACCTACGAGCAGTACTTC.

The chain joins TRBV5-1 to TRBJ2-1, with 10 bases identical to TRBD2. This CDR3 has 17 amino acids. V was clipped by 0 bases and J by 9 bases; unmatched bases: 12. The germline CDR1 and CDR2 sequences are SGHRS and YFSETQ. As DNA, the CDR3 is TGCGCCAGCAGCTTGGAGCGGGGGGGCCAGGGGTTCGGTGAGCAGTTCTTC. Translated: CASSLERGGQGFGEQFF.

The chain joins TRBV6-5 to TRBJ2-5; 7 bases match TRBD1. V lost 4 bases and J lost 5; bases outside the gene matches: 10. Germline V gene sequence: CDR1 MNHEY, CDR2 SVGAGI. This CDR3 contains 15 residues. CDR3 sequence: CASSSARGRWETQYF. In nucleotides, the CDR3 is TGTGCCAGCAGTTCCGCTAGGGGGCGCTGGGAGACCCAGTACTTC.

This clone was counted a few times. The CDR3 DNA reads as TGTGCCAGCAGCTTAATTGCGGTAGGGGGGGAGAGGTACGAGCAGTACTTC. As protein: CASSLIAVGGERYEQYF. The chain has TRBV11-2 and TRBJ2-7, with a weak D call TRBD2 (7 bases). With 2 bases removed from V and 4 bases from J, the gap between germline ends came to 21 bases. CDR1 is SGHAT, CDR2 FQNNGV, per germline. The length of the CDR3 is 17 residues.

J is TRBJ1-6 and V is TRBV6-1; the D gene is possibly TRBD1 (5 bases). Per the germline V gene, CDR1 is MNHNS and CDR2 is SASEGT. The CDR3 covers 16 residues. Trimming took off 0 bases at V and 5 bases at J, with 11 bases between the two ends. CDR3 loop: CASSEARQIDNSPLHF. The CDR3 bases are TGTGCCAGCAGTGAAGCGCGACAGATAGATAATTCACCCCTCCACTTT.

This chain joins TRBV5-1 and TRBJ2-5, with D unresolved. Trimming removed 4 bases at V and 2 bases at J, with 9 bases between. Germline V gives CDR1 SGHRS, CDR2 YFSETQ. This CDR3 spans 13 amino acids. This CDR3 is CASSHPEQETQYF. The DNA of the CDR3 is TGCGCCAGCAGCCATCCAGAACAAGAGACCCAGTACTTC.

Note on this clone: The sample carries other DNA sequences with the same CDR3. The chain couples TRBV13 to TRBJ1-2; TRBD1 agrees at 9 bases. The CDR3 length is 14 residues. Germline CDR1 reads PRHDT; CDR2 reads FYEKMQ (reference sequence). J gave up 4 bases and V 5 bases, and 5 bases lay outside the gene matches. The CDR3 here is CASSAGQGLYGYTF. CDR3 in DNA: TGTGCCAGCAGCGCCGGACAGGGGCTCTATGGCTACACCTTC.